This T cell receptor (beta chain) derives from a study of control samples from healthy donors and cancer patients. The method was immunoSEQ multiplex PCR; TCRdb's version includes in-frame clones alone and lacks a portion of them. The table has roughly 130,000 clones, about 88% seen once. This clone appeared once. This TCR derives from a middle-aged man in good health. Sequencing was carried out using blood.

As DNA, the CDR3 is TGTGCCAGCAGCTTATACAGGGTAACAGGTCAGCCCCAGCATTTT. Translated, it gives CASSLYRVTGQPQHF. This chain links TRBV7-4 with TRBJ1-5; TRBD1 is a possible D gene (6 bases). V was clipped by 2 bases and J by 6 bases, with 14 bases between them. Germline V CDR1 and CDR2: SGHVT, SQSDAQ. The CDR3 extends over 15 amino acids.